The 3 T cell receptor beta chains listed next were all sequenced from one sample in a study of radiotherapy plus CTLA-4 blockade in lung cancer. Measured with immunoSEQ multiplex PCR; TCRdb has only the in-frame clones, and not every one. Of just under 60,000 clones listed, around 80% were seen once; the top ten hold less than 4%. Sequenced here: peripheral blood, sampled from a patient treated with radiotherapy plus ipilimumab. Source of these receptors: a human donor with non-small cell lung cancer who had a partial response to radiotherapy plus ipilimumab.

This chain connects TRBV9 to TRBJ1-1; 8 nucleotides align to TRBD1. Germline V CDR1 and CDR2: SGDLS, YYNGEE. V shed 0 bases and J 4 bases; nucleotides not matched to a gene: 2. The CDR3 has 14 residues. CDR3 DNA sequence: TGTGCCAGCAGCGTAGCTACAGGGGGCACTGAAGCTTTCTTT. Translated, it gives CASSVATGGTEAFF.

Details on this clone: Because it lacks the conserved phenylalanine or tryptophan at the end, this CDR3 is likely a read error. The DNA for the CDR3 is TGTGCCAGCAGTGACCGACCAACTAGCACAGATACGCAGTATCTT. Residues: CASSDRPTSTDTQYL. The chain has TRBV6-4 and TRBJ2-3, with D unresolved. This CDR3 is 15 amino acids long. The V end was cut by 2 bases, the J end by 0 bases, with 9 bases between. Germline V gene lookup returns CDR1 MRHNA and CDR2 SNTAGT.

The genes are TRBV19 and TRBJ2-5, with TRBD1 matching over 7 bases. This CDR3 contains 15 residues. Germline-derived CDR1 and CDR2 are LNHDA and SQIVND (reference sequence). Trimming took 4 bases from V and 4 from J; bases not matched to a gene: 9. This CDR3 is CASSRDREGAETQYF. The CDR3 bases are TGTGCCAGTAGTAGAGACAGGGAAGGCGCAGAGACCCAGTACTTC.